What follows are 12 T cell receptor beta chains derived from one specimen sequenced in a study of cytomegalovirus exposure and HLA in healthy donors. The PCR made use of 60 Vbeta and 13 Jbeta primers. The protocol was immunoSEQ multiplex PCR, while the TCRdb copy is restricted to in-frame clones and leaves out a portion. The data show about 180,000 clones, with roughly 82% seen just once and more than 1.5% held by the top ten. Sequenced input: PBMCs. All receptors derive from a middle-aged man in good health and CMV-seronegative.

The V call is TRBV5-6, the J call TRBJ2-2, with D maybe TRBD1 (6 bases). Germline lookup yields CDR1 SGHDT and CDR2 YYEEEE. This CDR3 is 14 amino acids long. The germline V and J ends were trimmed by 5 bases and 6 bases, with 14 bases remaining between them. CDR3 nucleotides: TGTGCCAGCAGTAATCCCAGGGGTTCCGGGGAGCTGTTTTTT. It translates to CASSNPRGSGELFF.

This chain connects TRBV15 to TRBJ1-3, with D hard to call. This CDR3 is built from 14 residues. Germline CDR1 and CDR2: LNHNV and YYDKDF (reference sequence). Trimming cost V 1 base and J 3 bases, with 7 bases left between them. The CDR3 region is CATSRVADGNTIYF. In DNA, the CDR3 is TGTGCCACCAGCAGAGTGGCAGATGGAAACACCATATATTTT.

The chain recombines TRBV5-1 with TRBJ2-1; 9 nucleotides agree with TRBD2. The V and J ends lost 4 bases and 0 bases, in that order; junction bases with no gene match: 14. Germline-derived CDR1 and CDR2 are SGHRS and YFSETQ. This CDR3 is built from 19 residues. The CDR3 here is CASSQPRTSERGSYNEQFF. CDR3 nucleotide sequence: TGCGCCAGCAGCCAACCGCGGACTAGCGAAAGGGGCTCCTACAATGAGCAGTTCTTC.

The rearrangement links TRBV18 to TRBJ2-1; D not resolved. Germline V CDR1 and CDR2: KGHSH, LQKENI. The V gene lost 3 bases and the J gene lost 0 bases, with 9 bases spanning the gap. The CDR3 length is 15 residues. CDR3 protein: CASSPSAGSYNEQFF. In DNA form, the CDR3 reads TGTGCCAGCTCACCTTCGGCAGGCTCCTACAATGAGCAGTTCTTC.

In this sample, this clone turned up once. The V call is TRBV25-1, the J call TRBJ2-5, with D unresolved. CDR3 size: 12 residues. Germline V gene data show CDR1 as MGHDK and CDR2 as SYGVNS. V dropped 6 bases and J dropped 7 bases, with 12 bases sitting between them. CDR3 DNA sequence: TGTGCCAGCAGCAACCCTCTCGGGACCCAGTACTTC. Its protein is CASSNPLGTQYF.

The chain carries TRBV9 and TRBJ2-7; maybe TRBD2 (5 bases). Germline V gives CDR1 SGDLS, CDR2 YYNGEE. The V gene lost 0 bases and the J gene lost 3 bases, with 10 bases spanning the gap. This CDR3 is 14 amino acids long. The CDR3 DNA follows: TGTGCCAGCAGCGTAGGGTCAGAGGGCTACGAGCAGTACTTC. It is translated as CASSVGSEGYEQYF.

The CDR3 nucleotides read TGTGCCTGGAGTGAGCAACGAGGGGGAGCGGTCGCTGAAGCTTTCTTT. Translated: CAWSEQRGGAVAEAFF. The chain recombines TRBV30 with TRBJ1-1, with TRBD1 as a possible D gene (6 bases). There are 16 residues in the CDR3. Germline CDR1 GTSNPN, CDR2 SVGIG (reference sequence). Trimming cost V 1 base and J 6 bases, with 21 bases left between them. Looking up the rest from reference TRBV30 and TRBJ1-1 gives the full variable domain: SQTIHQWPATLVQPVGSPLSLECTVEGTSNPNLYWYRQAAGRGLQLLFYSVGIGQISSEVPQNLSASRPQDRQFILSSKKLLLSDSGFYLCAWSEQRGGAVAEAFFGQGTRLTVV.

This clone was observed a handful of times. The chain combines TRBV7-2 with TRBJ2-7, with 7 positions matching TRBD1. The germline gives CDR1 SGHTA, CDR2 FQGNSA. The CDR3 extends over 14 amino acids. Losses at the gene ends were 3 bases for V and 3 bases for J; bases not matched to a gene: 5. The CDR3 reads CASSFPNRGYEQYF. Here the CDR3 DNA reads TGTGCCAGCAGCTTCCCAAACAGGGGCTACGAGCAGTACTTC. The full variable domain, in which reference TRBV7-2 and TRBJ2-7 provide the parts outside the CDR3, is GAGVSQSPSNKVTEKGKDVELRCDPISGHTALYWYRQSLGQGLEFLIYFQGNSAPDKSGLPSDRFSAERTGGSVSTLTIQRTQQEDSAVYLCASSFPNRGYEQYFGPGTRLTVT.

The CDR3 DNA is TGTGCCAGCAGTCCAATTACAGGGATTCAGTACTTC. This encodes CASSPITGIQYF. The rearrangement uses TRBV27 and TRBJ2-4; a weak D match, TRBD1 (6 bases). CDR1 is MNHEY, CDR2 SMNVEV, per germline (reference sequence). V was pared by 5 bases and J by 10 bases, with 12 bases between. The CDR3 runs to 12 residues.

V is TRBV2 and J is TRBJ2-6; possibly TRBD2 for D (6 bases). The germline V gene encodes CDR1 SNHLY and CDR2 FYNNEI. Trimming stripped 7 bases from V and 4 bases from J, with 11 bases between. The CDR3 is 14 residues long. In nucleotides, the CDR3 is TGTGCCAGCACCAGGGAGGTCGGGGCCAACGTCCTGACTTTC. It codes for CASTREVGANVLTF.

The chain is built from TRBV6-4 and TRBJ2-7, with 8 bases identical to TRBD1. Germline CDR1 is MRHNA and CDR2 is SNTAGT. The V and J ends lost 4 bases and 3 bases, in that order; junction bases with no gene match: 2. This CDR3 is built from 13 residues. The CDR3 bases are TGTGCCAGCAGTGCCGGGACAGGCTACGAGCAGTACTTC. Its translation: CASSAGTGYEQYF.

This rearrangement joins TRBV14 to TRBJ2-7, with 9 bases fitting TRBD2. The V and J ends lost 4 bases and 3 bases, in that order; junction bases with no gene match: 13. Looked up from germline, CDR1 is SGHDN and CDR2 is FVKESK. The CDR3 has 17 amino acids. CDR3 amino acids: CASSPPPGARGGYEQYF. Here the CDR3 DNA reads TGTGCCAGCAGCCCACCCCCGGGCGCGCGGGGGGGCTACGAGCAGTACTTC.